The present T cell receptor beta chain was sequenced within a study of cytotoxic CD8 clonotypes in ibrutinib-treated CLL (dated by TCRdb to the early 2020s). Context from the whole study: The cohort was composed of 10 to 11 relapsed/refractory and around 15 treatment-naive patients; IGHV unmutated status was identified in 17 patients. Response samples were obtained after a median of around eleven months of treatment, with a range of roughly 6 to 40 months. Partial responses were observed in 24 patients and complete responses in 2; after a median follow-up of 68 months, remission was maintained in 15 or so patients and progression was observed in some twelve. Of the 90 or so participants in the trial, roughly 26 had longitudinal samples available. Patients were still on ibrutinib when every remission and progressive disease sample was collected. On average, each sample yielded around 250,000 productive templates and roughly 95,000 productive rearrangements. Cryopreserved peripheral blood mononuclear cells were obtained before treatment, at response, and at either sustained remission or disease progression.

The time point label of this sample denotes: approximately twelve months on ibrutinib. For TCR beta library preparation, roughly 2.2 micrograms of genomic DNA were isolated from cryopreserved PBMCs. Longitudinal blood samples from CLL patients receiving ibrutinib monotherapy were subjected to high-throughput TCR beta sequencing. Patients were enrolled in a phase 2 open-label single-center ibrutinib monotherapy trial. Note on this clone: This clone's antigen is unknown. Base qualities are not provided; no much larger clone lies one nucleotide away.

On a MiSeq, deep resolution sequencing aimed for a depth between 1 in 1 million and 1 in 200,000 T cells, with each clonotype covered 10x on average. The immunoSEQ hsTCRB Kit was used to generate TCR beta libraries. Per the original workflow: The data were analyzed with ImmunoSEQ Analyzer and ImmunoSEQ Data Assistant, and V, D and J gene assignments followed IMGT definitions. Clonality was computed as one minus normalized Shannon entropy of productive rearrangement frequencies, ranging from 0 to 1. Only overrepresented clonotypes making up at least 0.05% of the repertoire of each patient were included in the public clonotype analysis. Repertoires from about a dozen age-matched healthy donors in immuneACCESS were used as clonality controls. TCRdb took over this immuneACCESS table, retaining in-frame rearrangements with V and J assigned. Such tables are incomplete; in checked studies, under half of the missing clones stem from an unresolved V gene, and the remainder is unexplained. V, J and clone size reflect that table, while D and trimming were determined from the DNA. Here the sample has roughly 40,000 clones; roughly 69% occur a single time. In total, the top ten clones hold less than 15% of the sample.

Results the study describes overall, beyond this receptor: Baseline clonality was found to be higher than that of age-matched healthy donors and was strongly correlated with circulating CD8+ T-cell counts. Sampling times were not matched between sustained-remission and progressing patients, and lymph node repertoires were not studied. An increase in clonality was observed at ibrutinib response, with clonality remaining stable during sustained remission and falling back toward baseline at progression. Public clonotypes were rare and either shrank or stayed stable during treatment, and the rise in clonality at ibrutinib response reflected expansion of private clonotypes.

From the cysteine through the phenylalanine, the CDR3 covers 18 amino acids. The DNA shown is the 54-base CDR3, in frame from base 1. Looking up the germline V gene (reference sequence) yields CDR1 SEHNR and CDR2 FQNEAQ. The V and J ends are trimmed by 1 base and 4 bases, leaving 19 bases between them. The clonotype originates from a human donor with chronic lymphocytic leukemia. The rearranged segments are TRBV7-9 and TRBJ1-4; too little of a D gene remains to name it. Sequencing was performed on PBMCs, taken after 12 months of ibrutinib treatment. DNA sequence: TGTGCCAGCAGCTTAGTCAAGAATTGGGCAGAGCTTAATGAAAAACTGTTTTTT. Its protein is CASSLVKNWAELNEKLFF. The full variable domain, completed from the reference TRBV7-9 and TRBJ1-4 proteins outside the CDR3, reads DTGVSQNPRHKITKRGQNVTFRCDPISEHNRLYWYRQTLGQGPEFLTYFQNEAQLEKSRLLSDRFSAERPKGSFSTLEIQRTEQGDSAMYLCASSLVKNWAELNEKLFFGSGTQLSVL.